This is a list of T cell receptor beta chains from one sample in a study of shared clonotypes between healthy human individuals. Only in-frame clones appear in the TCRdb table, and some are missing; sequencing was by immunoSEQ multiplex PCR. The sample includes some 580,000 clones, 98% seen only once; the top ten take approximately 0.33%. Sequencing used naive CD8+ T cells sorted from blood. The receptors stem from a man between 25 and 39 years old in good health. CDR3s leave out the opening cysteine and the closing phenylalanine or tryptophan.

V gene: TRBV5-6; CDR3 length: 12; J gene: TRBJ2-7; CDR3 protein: ASSLSGLADEQY
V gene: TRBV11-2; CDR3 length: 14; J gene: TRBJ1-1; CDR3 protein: ASSRRKGSVDTEAF
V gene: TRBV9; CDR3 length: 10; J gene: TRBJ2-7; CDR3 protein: ASSHGGDEQY
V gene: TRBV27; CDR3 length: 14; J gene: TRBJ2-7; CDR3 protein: ASSLSVLAGAYEQY
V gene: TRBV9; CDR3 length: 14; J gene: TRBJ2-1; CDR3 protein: ASGSLVSVSGDEQF
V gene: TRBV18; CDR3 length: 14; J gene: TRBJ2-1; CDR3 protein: ASSPDNSEENNEQF
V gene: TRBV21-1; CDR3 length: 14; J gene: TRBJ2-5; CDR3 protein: ASSKAPRGLGETQY
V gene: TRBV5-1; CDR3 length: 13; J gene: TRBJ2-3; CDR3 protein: ASSLYPNHADTQY
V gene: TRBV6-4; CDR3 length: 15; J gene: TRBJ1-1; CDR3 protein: ASSDSMVGRRITEAF
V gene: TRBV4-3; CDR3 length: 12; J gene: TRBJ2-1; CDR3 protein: ASSQGLFLNEQF
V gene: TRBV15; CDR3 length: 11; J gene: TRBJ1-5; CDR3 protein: ATREIGNQPQH
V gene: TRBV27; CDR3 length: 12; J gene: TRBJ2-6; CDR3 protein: ASSLFPGANVLT
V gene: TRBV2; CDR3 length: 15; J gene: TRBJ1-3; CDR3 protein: ASSEGRDRISGNTIY
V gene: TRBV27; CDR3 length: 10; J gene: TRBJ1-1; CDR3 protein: ASSPGTAEAF
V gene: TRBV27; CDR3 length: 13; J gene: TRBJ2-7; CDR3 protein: ASSLRPGGFYEQY
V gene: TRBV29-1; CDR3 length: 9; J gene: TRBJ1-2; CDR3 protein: SVVIGQGAT
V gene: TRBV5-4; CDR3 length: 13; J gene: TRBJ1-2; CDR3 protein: ASSFQGAGGNGYT
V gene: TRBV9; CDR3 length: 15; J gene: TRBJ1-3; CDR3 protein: ASSVVEFLSSGNTIY
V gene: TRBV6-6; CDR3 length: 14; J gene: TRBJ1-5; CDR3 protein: ASSYSRTGKNQPQH
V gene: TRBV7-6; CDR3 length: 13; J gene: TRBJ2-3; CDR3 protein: ASKGAGPSTDTQY
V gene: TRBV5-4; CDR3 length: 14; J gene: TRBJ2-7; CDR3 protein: ASSPEPSGGYYEQY
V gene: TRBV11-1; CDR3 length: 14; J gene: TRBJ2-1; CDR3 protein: ASRPRTSGTVDEQF
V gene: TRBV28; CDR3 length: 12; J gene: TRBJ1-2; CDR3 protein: ASSLTGTDVGYT
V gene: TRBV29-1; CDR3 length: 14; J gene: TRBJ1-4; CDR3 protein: SVGVGIRTDNEKLF
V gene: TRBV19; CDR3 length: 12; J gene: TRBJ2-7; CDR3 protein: ASSSGTGSYEQY
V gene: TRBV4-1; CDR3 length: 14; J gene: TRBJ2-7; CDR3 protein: ASSQDRLERFYEQY
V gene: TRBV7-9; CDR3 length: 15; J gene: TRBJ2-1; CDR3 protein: ASSFLTTSGSNNEQF
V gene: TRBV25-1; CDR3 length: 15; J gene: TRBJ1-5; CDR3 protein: ARIPPPVGYQAIPQH
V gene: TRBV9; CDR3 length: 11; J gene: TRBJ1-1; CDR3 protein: ASSGDIDAEAF
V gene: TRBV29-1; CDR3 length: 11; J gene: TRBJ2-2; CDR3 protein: SALDSNTGELF
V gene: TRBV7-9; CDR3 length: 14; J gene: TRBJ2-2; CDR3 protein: ASSPHGGEVAGELF
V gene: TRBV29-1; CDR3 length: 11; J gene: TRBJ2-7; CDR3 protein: SVMDRGSYEQY
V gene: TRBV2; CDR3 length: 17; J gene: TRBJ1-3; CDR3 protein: ASTYGAGGDGVFGNTIY
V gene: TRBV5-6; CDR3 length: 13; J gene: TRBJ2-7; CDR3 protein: ASSRPREGLYEQY
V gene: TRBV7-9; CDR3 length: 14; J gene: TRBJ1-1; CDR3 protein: ASSYITGSTNTEAF
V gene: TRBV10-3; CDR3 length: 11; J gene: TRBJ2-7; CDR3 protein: AISESNSYEQY
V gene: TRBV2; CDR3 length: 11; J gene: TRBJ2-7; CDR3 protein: ASGEGRSYEQY
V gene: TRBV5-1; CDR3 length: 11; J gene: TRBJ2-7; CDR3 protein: ASSLDEYYEQY
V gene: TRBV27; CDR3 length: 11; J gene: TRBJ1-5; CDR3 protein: ARVPGGTQPQH
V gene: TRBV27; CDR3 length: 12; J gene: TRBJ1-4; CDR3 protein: ASSLLGENEKLF
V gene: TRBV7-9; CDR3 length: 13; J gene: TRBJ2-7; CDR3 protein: ASSLERDRASEQY
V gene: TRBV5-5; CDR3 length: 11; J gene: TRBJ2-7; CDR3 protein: ASSLDSLAEQY
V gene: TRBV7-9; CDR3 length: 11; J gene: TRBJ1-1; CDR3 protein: ASGQEPNTEAF
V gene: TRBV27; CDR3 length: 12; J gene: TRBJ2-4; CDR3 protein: ATRQSLAKNIQY
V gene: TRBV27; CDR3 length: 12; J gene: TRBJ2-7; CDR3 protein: ASSFIGYSYEQY
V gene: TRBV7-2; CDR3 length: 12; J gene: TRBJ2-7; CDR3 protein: ASSPLAGVREQY